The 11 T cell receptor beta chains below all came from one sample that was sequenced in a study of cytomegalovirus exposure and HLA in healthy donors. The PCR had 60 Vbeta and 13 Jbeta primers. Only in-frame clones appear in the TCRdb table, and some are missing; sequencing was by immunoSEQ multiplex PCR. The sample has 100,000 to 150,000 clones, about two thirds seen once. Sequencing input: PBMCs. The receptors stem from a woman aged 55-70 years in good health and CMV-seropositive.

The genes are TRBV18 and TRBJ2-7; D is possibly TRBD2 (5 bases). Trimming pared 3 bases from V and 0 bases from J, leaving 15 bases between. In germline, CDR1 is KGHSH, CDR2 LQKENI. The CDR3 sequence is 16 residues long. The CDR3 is CASSPSRRSFSYEQYF. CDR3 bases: TGTGCCAGCTCACCTTCCCGGAGGAGTTTCTCCTACGAGCAGTACTTC.

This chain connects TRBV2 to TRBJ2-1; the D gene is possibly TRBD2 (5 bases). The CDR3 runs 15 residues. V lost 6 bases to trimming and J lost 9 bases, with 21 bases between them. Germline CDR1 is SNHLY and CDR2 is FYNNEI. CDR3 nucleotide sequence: TGTGCCAGCAGCGCCGAATCCGGGTCACTAGGTGAGCAGTTCTTC. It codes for CASSAESGSLGEQFF.

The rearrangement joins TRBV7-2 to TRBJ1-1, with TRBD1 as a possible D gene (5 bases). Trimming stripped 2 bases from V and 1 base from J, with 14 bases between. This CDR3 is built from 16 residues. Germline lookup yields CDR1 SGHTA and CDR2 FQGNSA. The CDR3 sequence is CASSLIGAGPNTEAFF. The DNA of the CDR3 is TGTGCCAGCAGCTTAATAGGTGCAGGGCCGAACACTGAAGCTTTCTTT.

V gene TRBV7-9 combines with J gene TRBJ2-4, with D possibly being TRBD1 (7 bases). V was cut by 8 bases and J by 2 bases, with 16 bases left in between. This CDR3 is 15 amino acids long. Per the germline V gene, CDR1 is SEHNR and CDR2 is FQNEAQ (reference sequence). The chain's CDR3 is CASGGTALPKNIQYF. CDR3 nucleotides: TGTGCCAGCGGGGGGACAGCCCTTCCCAAAAACATTCAGTACTTC.

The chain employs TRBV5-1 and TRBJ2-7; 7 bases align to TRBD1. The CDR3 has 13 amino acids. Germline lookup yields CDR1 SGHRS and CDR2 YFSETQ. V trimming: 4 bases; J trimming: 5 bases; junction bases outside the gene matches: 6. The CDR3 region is CASSTPGQNEQYF. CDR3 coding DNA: TGCGCCAGCAGCACTCCGGGACAGAACGAGCAGTACTTC.

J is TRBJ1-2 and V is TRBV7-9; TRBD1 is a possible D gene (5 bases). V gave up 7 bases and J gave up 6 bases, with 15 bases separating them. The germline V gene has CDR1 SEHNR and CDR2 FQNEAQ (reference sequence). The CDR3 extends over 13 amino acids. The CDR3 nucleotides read TGTGCCAGCATCCCTGGCGGGGGAAATGGCTACACCTTC. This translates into CASIPGGGNGYTF.

Here the CDR3 reads CASSDGSHYGYTF. The CDR3 DNA sequence: TGTGCCAGCAGCGACGGGTCCCACTATGGCTACACCTTC. The genes are TRBV2 and TRBJ1-2; D unclear. CDR1 SNHLY and CDR2 FYNNEI come from the germline V gene. CDR3 length: 13 amino acids. Trimming took 6 bases from V and 3 from J, leaving 11 bases between them.

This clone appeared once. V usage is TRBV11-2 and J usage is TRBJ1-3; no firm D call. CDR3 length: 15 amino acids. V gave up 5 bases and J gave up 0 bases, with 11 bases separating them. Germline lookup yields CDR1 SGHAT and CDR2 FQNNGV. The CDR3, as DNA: TGTGCCAGCAGCCCGGGGAGGAGCTCTGGAAACACCATATATTTT. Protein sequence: CASSPGRSSGNTIYF. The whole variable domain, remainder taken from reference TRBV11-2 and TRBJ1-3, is EAGVAQSPRYKIIEKRQSVAFWCNPISGHATLYWYQQILGQGPKLLIQFQNNGVVDDSQLPKDRFSAERLKGVDSTLKIQPAKLEDSAVYLCASSPGRSSGNTIYFGEGSWLTVV.

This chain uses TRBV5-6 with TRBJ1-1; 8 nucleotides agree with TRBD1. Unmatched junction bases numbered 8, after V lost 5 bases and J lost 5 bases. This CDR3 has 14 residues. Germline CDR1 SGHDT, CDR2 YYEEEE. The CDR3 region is CASRQGAFGTEAFF. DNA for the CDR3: TGTGCCAGCAGGCAGGGGGCTTTTGGTACTGAAGCTTTCTTT.

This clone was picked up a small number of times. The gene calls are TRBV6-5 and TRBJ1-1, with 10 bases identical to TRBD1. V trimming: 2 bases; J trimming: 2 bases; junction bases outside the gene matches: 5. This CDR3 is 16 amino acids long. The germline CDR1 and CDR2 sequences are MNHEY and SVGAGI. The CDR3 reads CASSYRGTGVNTEAFF. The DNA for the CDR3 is TGTGCCAGCAGTTACCGCGGGACAGGGGTCAACACTGAAGCTTTCTTT.

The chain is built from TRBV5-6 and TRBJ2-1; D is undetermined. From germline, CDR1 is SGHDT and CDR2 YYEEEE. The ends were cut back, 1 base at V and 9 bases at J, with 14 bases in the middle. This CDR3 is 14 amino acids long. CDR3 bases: TGTGCCAGCAGCTTGCTTTGGGCATCTTTTGAGCAGTTCTTC. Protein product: CASSLLWASFEQFF.